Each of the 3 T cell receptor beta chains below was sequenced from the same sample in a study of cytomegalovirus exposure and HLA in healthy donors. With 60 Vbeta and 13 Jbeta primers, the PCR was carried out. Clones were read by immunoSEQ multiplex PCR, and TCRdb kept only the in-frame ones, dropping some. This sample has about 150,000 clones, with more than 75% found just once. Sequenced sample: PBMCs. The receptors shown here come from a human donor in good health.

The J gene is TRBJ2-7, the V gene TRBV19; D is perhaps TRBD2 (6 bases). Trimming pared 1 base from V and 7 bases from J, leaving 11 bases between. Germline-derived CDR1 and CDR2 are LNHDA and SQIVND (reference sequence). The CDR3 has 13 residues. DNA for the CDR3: TGTGCCAGTAGTATAGGACTAGAAAGGGAGCAGTACTTC. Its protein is CASSIGLEREQYF.

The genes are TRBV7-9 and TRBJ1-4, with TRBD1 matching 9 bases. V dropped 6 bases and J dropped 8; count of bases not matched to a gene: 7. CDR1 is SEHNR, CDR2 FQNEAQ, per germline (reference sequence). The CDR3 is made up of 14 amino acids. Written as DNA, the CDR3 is TGTGCCAGCAGTTTCGACAGGGGGAGAGAAAAACTGTTTTTT. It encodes CASSFDRGREKLFF.

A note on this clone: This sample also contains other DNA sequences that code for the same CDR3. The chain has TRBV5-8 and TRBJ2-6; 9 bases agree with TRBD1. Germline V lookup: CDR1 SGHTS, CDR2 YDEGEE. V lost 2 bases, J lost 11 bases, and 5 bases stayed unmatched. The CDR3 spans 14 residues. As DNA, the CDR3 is TGTGCCAGCAGCTTCGGACAGGGGAGGGACGTCCTGACTTTC. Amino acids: CASSFGQGRDVLTF.